This record covers a single TCR beta chain. Its antigen is not known. The data originate from a study of T-cell memory formation after mild COVID-19. On the study more broadly: Clusters of TCRs were largely donor specific. General study points: Confirmation of SARS-CoV-2 specificity was lacking for second-wave clones peaking day 37.

The CDR3 totals 14 residues. With 4 bases removed from V and 5 bases from J, the gap between germline ends came to 12 bases. Germline V CDR1 and CDR2: LGHDT, YNNKEL (reference sequence). TCRdb passed the 5' RACE reads through MiXCR, listing each CDR3 protein once. The sample includes roughly 300,000 distinct CDR3 sequences, roughly 8% of them seen just once. This rearrangement joins TRBV3-1 to TRBJ1-5; D perhaps matches TRBD1 (6 bases). The sequencing input was PBMCs or a T cell subset sorted from them (not recorded which). This TCR came from a man in his late teens or twenties who had mild COVID-19 (a few samples of this study predate the infection). Cell type and time point are not known. The CDR3 sequence: CASSLTGYDQPQHF. The CDR3 DNA follows: TGTGCCAGCAGCCTGACAGGTTATGATCAGCCCCAGCATTTT.